A selection of T cell receptor beta chains follows, all from one sample in a study of blood T cell repertoires in COVID-19. Clones were sequenced by immunoSEQ multiplex PCR, and TCRdb holds only the in-frame ones, with some missing. This table holds 20,000 to 30,000 clones, around 90% found once. Specimen: peripheral blood. These receptor sequences come from a human donor in a cohort sampled during active COVID-19. Both conserved end residues are part of each CDR3. A D gene is named only where the DNA matches it firmly. Part of the rows lack a size; the others show once, few, many or a class for expanded clones.

V gene	clone size	J gene	D gene	CDR3 protein	CDR3 DNA
TRBV29-1	once	TRBJ1-5	TRBD1	CSVQGASNQPQHF	TGCAGCGTGCAGGGGGCTAGCAATCAGCCCCAGCATTTT
TRBV19	once	TRBJ1-3	-	CASSIRDSGNTIYF	TGTGCCAGTAGTATTCGGGACTCTGGAAACACCATATATTTT
TRBV21-1	-	TRBJ1-1	-	CASSRTEAFF	TGTGCCAGCAGTCGCACTGAAGCTTTCTTT
TRBV5-1	-	TRBJ1-2	-	CASSLEVGGYTF	TGCGCCAGCAGCTTGGAAGTCGGTGGCTACACCTTC
TRBV2	-	TRBJ1-1	-	CASSQETNTEAFF	TGTGCCAGCAGCCAGGAAACGAACACTGAAGCTTTCTTT
TRBV11-2	-	TRBJ1-1	-	CASSLDRGGAFF	TGTGCCAGCAGCTTAGACAGGGGCGGCGCTTTCTTT
TRBV11-2	-	TRBJ2-1	-	CASSLLRGRTYNEQFF	TGTGCCAGCAGCTTATTAAGGGGCCGAACCTACAATGAGCAGTTCTTC
TRBV2	few	TRBJ2-7	-	CASRDRQAAGRQYF	TGTGCCAGCAGAGACCGACAGGCTGCCGGTCGGCAGTACTTC
TRBV6-6	-	TRBJ1-2	TRBD1	CASSRTGIYGYTF	TGTGCCAGCAGCCGGACAGGTATCTATGGCTACACCTTC
TRBV11-2	few	TRBJ2-7	TRBD2	CASSYTSGGSYEQYF	TGTGCCAGCAGCTACACTAGCGGGGGATCCTACGAGCAGTACTTC
TRBV30	-	TRBJ2-3	TRBD2	CAWSDRREGTDTQYF	TGTGCCTGGAGTGATCGACGGGAGGGCACAGATACGCAGTATTTT
TRBV23-1	once	TRBJ1-6	-	CASSQVIQMPGQDYILNSPLHF	TGCGCCAGCAGTCAGGTGATACAAATGCCGGGCCAGGACTATATATTGAATTCACCCCTCCACTTT
TRBV28	-	TRBJ2-1	-	CASSLRNEQFF	TGTGCCAGCAGTTTGCGCAATGAGCAGTTCTTC
TRBV14	-	TRBJ2-3	TRBD1	CASSQITGADTQYF	TGTGCCAGCAGCCAAATAACAGGGGCAGATACGCAGTATTTT
TRBV11-3	-	TRBJ1-1	-	CASSLRHGDTEAFF	TGTGCCAGCAGCTTAAGACACGGGGACACTGAAGCTTTCTTT
TRBV29-1	-	TRBJ2-1	TRBD2	CSVGGLAGSQNEQFF	TGCAGCGTTGGGGGGTTAGCGGGAAGTCAAAATGAGCAGTTCTTC
TRBV21-1	-	TRBJ2-7	-	CASSALTGAAEQYF	TGTGCCAGCAGCGCTCTAACAGGGGCGGCCGAGCAGTACTTC
TRBV28	-	TRBJ1-1	-	CASSSRRNEAFF	TGTGCCAGCAGCAGCCGGCGGAATGAAGCTTTCTTT
TRBV2	-	TRBJ2-2	-	CASRSTGELFF	TGTGCCAGCCGGAGCACCGGGGAGCTGTTTTTT
TRBV2	-	TRBJ2-6	-	CASSTGSGANVLTF	TGTGCCAGCAGTACCGGCTCTGGGGCCAACGTCCTGACTTTC
TRBV28	-	TRBJ2-3	-	CASSFAGSVGTDTQYF	TGTGCCAGCAGTTTCGCGGGGAGCGTCGGCACAGATACGCAGTATTTT
TRBV7-8	-	TRBJ1-2	-	CASSLGQDNYGYTF	TGTGCCAGCAGCTTAGGACAGGATAACTATGGCTACACCTTC
TRBV3-1/TRBV3-2	-	TRBJ2-1	-	CASSTQLGGEQFF	TGTGCCAGCAGCACGCAGCTAGGGGGTGAGCAGTTCTTC
TRBV7-9	-	TRBJ2-7	TRBD2	CASGGVTYEQYF	TGTGCCAGCGGGGGGGTAACCTACGAGCAGTACTTC
TRBV11-2	-	TRBJ2-7	TRBD1	CASSFSQGVYEQYF	TGTGCCAGCAGCTTCTCACAGGGGGTCTACGAGCAGTACTTC
TRBV2	-	TRBJ2-7	-	CASRRGSGGTYEQYF	TGTGCCAGCAGGCGTGGGTCAGGGGGGACCTACGAGCAGTACTTC
TRBV21-1	-	TRBJ2-1	-	CASSTQGKREGYNEQFF	TGTGCCAGCAGCACCCAAGGTAAGCGGGAGGGCTACAATGAGCAGTTCTTC
TRBV7-2	once	TRBJ2-3	-	CASSFQQGGTDTQYF	TGTGCCAGCAGCTTTCAGCAGGGCGGCACAGATACGCAGTATTTT
TRBV18	once	TRBJ1-1	-	CASSPAGQSNTEAFF	TGTGCCAGCTCACCCGCTGGACAGTCGAACACTGAAGCTTTCTTT
TRBV4-1	-	TRBJ1-6	-	CASSQVYRASPLHF	TGCGCCAGCAGCCAAGTTTACAGGGCTTCACCCCTCCACTTT
TRBV7-9	-	TRBJ2-1	-	CASSRTEYNEQFF	TGTGCCAGCAGCCGGACAGAATACAATGAGCAGTTCTTC
TRBV12-5	-	TRBJ1-5	-	CASGFEQGSVIQPQHF	TGTGCTAGTGGTTTCGAGCAGGGAAGTGTCATTCAGCCCCAGCATTTT
TRBV18	-	TRBJ1-1	TRBD1	CASSPPGQGGLMNTEAFF	TGTGCCAGCTCACCCCCGGGACAGGGGGGTCTAATGAACACTGAAGCTTTCTTT
TRBV28	-	TRBJ2-1	TRBD2	CASSRGDEQFF	TGTGCCAGCAGCCGGGGGGATGAGCAGTTCTTC
TRBV18	-	TRBJ1-4	TRBD1	CASSTTGGSEKLFF	TGTGCCAGCTCAACGACAGGGGGCAGTGAAAAACTGTTTTTT
TRBV5-1	-	TRBJ2-5	-	CASSFLGPEGETQYF	TGCGCCAGCAGCTTTTTAGGCCCGGAGGGAGAGACCCAGTACTTC
TRBV30	-	TRBJ2-7	-	CAGGYLLDEQYF	TGTGCCGGCGGCTACCTTTTGGACGAGCAGTACTTC
TRBV11-2	-	TRBJ2-7	-	CASSLTGGWTYEQYF	TGTGCCAGCAGTCTTACTGGGGGCTGGACCTACGAGCAGTACTTC
TRBV7-9	-	TRBJ2-6	TRBD2	CASSPRTSGRAFGANVLTF	TGTGCCAGCAGTCCTAGGACTAGCGGGAGGGCCTTTGGGGCCAACGTCCTGACTTTC
TRBV13	-	TRBJ1-3	TRBD1	CASSYGQGHSGNTIYF	TGTGCCAGCAGCTACGGACAGGGGCACTCTGGAAACACCATATATTTT
TRBV6-2/TRBV6-3	-	TRBJ2-7	TRBD1	CASSYMGQGYEQYF	TGTGCCAGCAGTTACATGGGACAGGGGTACGAGCAGTACTTC
TRBV6-5	-	TRBJ2-2	-	CASRLNTGELFF	TGTGCCAGCAGACTAAACACCGGGGAGCTGTTTTTT
TRBV19	once	TRBJ1-3	TRBD1	CASSTGGVSGNTIYF	TGTGCCAGTAGTACAGGGGGCGTCTCTGGAAACACCATATATTTT
TRBV4-2	-	TRBJ2-7	-	CASSQSGYEQYF	TGTGCCAGCAGCCAGTCAGGGTACGAGCAGTACTTC
TRBV19	-	TRBJ1-2	TRBD1	CASSKPDRGRSGYTF	TGTGCCAGTAGCAAACCGGACAGGGGGCGATCGGGCTACACCTTC
TRBV30	-	TRBJ2-1	TRBD2	CAWNPGTSYNEQFF	TGTGCCTGGAACCCCGGGACTAGTTACAATGAGCAGTTCTTC
TRBV28	-	TRBJ2-3	TRBD1	CASSTTGILGTDTQYF	TGTGCCAGCAGTACGACAGGGATTCTGGGCACAGATACGCAGTATTTT
TRBV15	-	TRBJ1-2	TRBD1	CATSRIPGQGSTYGYTF	TGTGCCACCAGCAGAATACCGGGACAGGGGAGTACCTATGGCTACACCTTC
TRBV7-9	-	TRBJ2-3	-	CASSPRLLDADTQYF	TGTGCCAGCAGCCCGAGGCTTTTAGACGCAGATACGCAGTATTTT
TRBV27	-	TRBJ1-2	-	CASSFDKDYGYTF	TGTGCCAGCAGTTTTGACAAGGACTATGGCTACACCTTC
TRBV3-1/TRBV3-2	-	TRBJ1-5	-	CASSQGAVENQPQHF	TGTGCCAGCAGCCAAGGGGCAGTGGAAAATCAGCCCCAGCATTTT
TRBV7-9	few	TRBJ1-2	-	CASRLDPNYGYTF	TGTGCCAGCAGGCTAGACCCTAACTATGGCTACACCTTC
TRBV19	once	TRBJ2-7	TRBD1	CASSSAGTASYEQYF	TGTGCCAGTAGTTCTGCCGGGACAGCCTCCTACGAGCAGTACTTC
TRBV10-3	-	TRBJ1-2	-	CAISSDGIGDGYTF	TGTGCCATCAGCTCTGACGGTATCGGGGATGGCTACACCTTC
TRBV25-1	-	TRBJ2-5	TRBD1	CASSDRDRGETQYF	TGTGCCAGCAGTGACAGGGACAGGGGAGAGACCCAGTACTTC
TRBV7-7	-	TRBJ2-1	-	CASSRLGGVTYNEQFF	TGTGCTAGCAGCCGTTTAGGGGGGGTCACCTACAATGAGCAGTTCTTC
TRBV11-3	-	TRBJ1-2	-	CASSLDLAGVNYGYTF	TGTGCCAGCAGCTTAGATCTGGCAGGGGTGAACTATGGCTACACCTTC
TRBV28	-	TRBJ1-1	-	CASTPHGMNTEAFF	TGTGCCAGCACCCCGCACGGGATGAACACTGAAGCTTTCTTT
TRBV6-5	-	TRBJ2-7	-	CASSYSGRGLYEQYF	TGTGCCAGCAGTTACTCCGGGAGGGGGCTATACGAGCAGTACTTC